This entry describes one T cell receptor (beta chain). This CDR3 has 14 amino acids. Germline assignment: CDR1 SGHAT and CDR2 FQNNGV. Trimming removed 1 base at V and 6 bases at J, with 12 bases between. Indicated treatment: roughly 18 received Ad26.COV2.S at low or high dose, single or two shots; 5 received placebo; per-sample allocation not given. Sample collection was performed on day 63 after the first vaccine or placebo injection. Expression of Wuhan-strain SARS-CoV-2 spike came from the Ad26 vector that formed the vaccine. This sample is drawn from a study of Ad26.COV2.S vaccination and SARS-CoV-2 variants. Study-wide context: A COV1001 Ad26.COV2.S trial-arm participant provided the sample.

TCRdb keeps only in-frame clones here, not all; method: immunoSEQ multiplex PCR. The table lists some 400,000 clones, roughly 90% of them singletons. The TCR originated in a person aged 18-65 years who received the Ad26.COV2.S COVID-19 vaccine or a placebo. V and J are TRBV11-2 and TRBJ1-1, with D hard to call. The material was peripheral blood, obtained in a trial of Ad26.COV2.S vaccine versus placebo. CDR3 nucleotide sequence: TGTGCCAGCAGCTTAGGTTCCGGGTTTTCTGAAGCTTTCTTT. Its protein product is CASSLGSGFSEAFF.